These T cell receptor beta chains were read from a single sample in a study of graft-versus-host responses after intestinal transplantation. Libraries were prepared by immunoSEQ multiplex PCR; TCRdb keeps only in-frame clonotypes and omits some of them. The sample has about 39,000 clones, 85% to 90% seen once. Material: PBMCs, obtained around 280 days after transplant. The receptors originated from a human patient who received an intestinal transplant, so some T cells may come from the graft donor. The CDR3 runs from the conserved cysteine through the conserved F or W. A D gene is named only where the DNA matches it firmly. The listing skips clone size in some rows; elsewhere it reads once, few, many or a size class.

clone size,D gene,J gene,V gene,CDR3 DNA,CDR3 protein
NA,NA,TRBJ1-6,TRBV6-5,TGTGCCAGCAGTTACTCGGGTACGGGTTCACCCCTCCACTTT,CASSYSGTGSPLHF
NA,TRBD2,TRBJ2-3,TRBV4-2,TGTGCCAGCAGCCCTACGACTAGCGGGGTCGATACGCAGTATTTT,CASSPTTSGVDTQYF
NA,TRBD1,TRBJ1-5,TRBV19,TGTGCCAGTAGTATATACAGGGGTGAGAGCAATCAGCCCCAGCATTTT,CASSIYRGESNQPQHF
NA,NA,TRBJ1-1,TRBV4-1,TGCGCCAGCAGCCAAGGGATGGGCGTGGGACCGGGCACTGAAGCTTTCTTT,CASSQGMGVGPGTEAFF
NA,NA,TRBJ2-5,TRBV2,TGTGCCAGCAGTCGAACCTTGACGCTGGGCCAAGAGACCCAGTACTTC,CASSRTLTLGQETQYF
NA,NA,TRBJ1-2,TRBV4-2,TGTGCCAGCAGCCAATATTGGGTCTACACCTTC,CASSQYWVYTF
NA,NA,TRBJ2-7,TRBV28,TGTGCCAGCAGGGGGCACGGACGCTTTGGGCAGTACTTC,CASRGHGRFGQYF
NA,NA,TRBJ1-1,TRBV9,TGTGCCAGCAGCGTAAGGGACACTGAAGCTTTCTTT,CASSVRDTEAFF
few,NA,TRBJ1-5,TRBV6-1,TGTGCCAGCAGTGGTGACGCCTATCAGCCCCAGCATTTT,CASSGDAYQPQHF
NA,NA,TRBJ2-1,TRBV19,TGTGCCAGCGACGAGCGGTTTAGCTCCTACAATGAGCAGTTCTTC,CASDERFSSYNEQFF
once,TRBD1,TRBJ1-2,TRBV6-1,TGTGCCAGCAGTCGCAGGGGGAGCTATGGCTACACCTTC,CASSRRGSYGYTF
NA,TRBD2,TRBJ2-7,TRBV10-2,TGCGCCAGCAGTGCCGGGACTAGCGGTTACGAGCAGTACTTC,CASSAGTSGYEQYF
NA,NA,TRBJ1-2,TRBV20-1,TGCAGTGCTAATGGCTACACCTTC,CSANGYTF
few,NA,TRBJ1-1,TRBV11-2,TGTGCCAGCAGCTTTGGTCGCACTGAAGCTTTCTTT,CASSFGRTEAFF
NA,NA,TRBJ2-3,TRBV5-4,TGTGCCAGCAGCTCTGGAGCGTGGGGGCCTAGCACAGATACGCAGTATTTT,CASSSGAWGPSTDTQYF
NA,NA,TRBJ1-6,TRBV7-2,TGTGCCAGCAGCTTAGAGAGATGGCAGGGTTATAATTCACCCCTCCACTTT,CASSLERWQGYNSPLHF
NA,NA,TRBJ1-1,TRBV6-6,TGTGCCAGCAGACTACTAACTGAAGCTTTCTTT,CASRLLTEAFF
NA,NA,TRBJ2-2,TRBV5-8,TGTGCCAGCAGCTTGATGGGGGGAAACACCGGGGAGCTGTTTTTT,CASSLMGGNTGELFF
NA,TRBD1,TRBJ1-3,TRBV5-1,TGCGCCAGCAGCGTGACAGGGAGCGGAAACACCATATATTTT,CASSVTGSGNTIYF
NA,TRBD1,TRBJ1-4,TRBV18,TGTGCCAGCTCACAGCTCGGGACAGTGATTGGGGCAACTAATGAAAAACTGTTTTTT,CASSQLGTVIGATNEKLFF
NA,TRBD1,TRBJ2-7,TRBV2,TGTGCCAGCAACGTCGGACAGGGGGCAACCTACGAGCAGTACTTC,CASNVGQGATYEQYF
NA,NA,TRBJ1-1,TRBV7-2,TGTGCCAGCCGAGGACGCCTGAACACTGAAGCTTTCTTT,CASRGRLNTEAFF
NA,NA,TRBJ2-5,TRBV5-5,TGTGCCAGCAGCTCAAAACCCCGGGGCCGACAGACCCAAGAGACCCAGTACTTC,CASSSKPRGRQTQETQYF
NA,NA,TRBJ2-5,TRBV4-1,TGCGCCAGCAGCCAGGCGGGACAAAAAAACCAAGAGACCCAGTACTTC,CASSQAGQKNQETQYF
NA,NA,TRBJ2-3,TRBV6-5,TGTGCCAGCAGTGTGGGTGGAGGGTTAACAGATACGCAGTATTTT,CASSVGGGLTDTQYF
NA,NA,TRBJ1-3,TRBV5-4,TGTGCCAGCAGCCCAGGGACTGGCTTAGGAAACACCATATATTTT,CASSPGTGLGNTIYF
NA,NA,TRBJ2-7,TRBV19,TGTGCCAGTAGTATAGCGTCGTCGTACGAGCAGTACTTC,CASSIASSYEQYF
NA,NA,TRBJ1-2,TRBV13,TGTGCCAGCTCACTTCCTAACTATGGCTACACCTTC,CASSLPNYGYTF